A selection of T cell receptor beta chains follows, all from one sample in a study of T cells in Graves' hyperthyroidism and ophthalmopathy. TCRdb re-called the multiplex PCR reads through MiXCR, storing one row per CDR3 protein. The sample consists of approximately 690,000 distinct CDR3 sequences, less than 25% of them appearing once. The sample consisted of blood. The receptors derive from a man aged 30 to 39 with Graves' ophthalmopathy. The CDR3 runs from the conserved cysteine through the conserved F or W. The order of the fields is CDR3 protein, CDR3 DNA, clone size, D gene, V gene, J gene. D genes are given only for firm matches. Expanded clones get a size class; other rows say once, few or many, or leave the size out.

CDR3: CASSLGARAYNEQFF
DNA: TGTGCCAGCAGCTTAGGAGCGAGGGCCTACAATGAGCAGTTCTTC
size: .
D: .
V: TRBV11-3
J: TRBJ2-1

CDR3: CASRVLHGELFF
DNA: TGTGCCAGCAGAGTACTGCACGGGGAGCTGTTTTTT
size: .
D: .
V: TRBV27
J: TRBJ2-2

CDR3: CSADRGRNYNEQFF
DNA: TGCAGTGCAGACAGGGGGCGAAACTACAATGAGCAGTTCTTC
size: .
D: TRBD1
V: TRBV20-1
J: TRBJ2-1

CDR3: CASTINVGMSQPQHF
DNA: TGTGCCAGCACCATCAACGTGGGTATGAGTCAGCCCCAGCATTTT
size: .
D: .
V: TRBV7-2
J: TRBJ1-5

CDR3: CASSPRQGASEQYF
DNA: TGTGCCAGCAGTCCAAGACAGGGGGCTTCTGAGCAGTACTTC
size: many
D: TRBD1
V: TRBV28
J: TRBJ2-7

CDR3: CASSLSGRWDTQYF
DNA: TGTGCCAGCAGTCTCAGCGGGAGATGGGATACGCAGTATTTT
size: few
D: TRBD2
V: TRBV2
J: TRBJ2-3

CDR3: CASKELSGYKQYF
DNA: TGTGCCAGCAAGGAGCTCAGCGGCTACAAGCAGTACTTC
size: .
D: .
V: TRBV28
J: TRBJ2-7

CDR3: CASAGDLPMNTEAFF
DNA: TGTGCCAGCGCCGGGGACCTACCCATGAACACTGAAGCTTTCTTT
size: .
D: .
V: TRBV6-1
J: TRBJ1-1

CDR3: CASSLHRGDITGEAFF
DNA: TGTGCCAGTAGTCTCCACCGGGGAGATATAACGGGTGAAGCTTTCTTT
size: few
D: .
V: TRBV19
J: TRBJ1-1

CDR3: CASSVGQGAYEQYF
DNA: TGTGCCAGCAGTGTTGGACAGGGGGCTTACGAGCAGTACTTC
size: many
D: TRBD1
V: TRBV28
J: TRBJ2-7

CDR3: CASSQELVETQYF
DNA: TGCGCCAGCAGCCAAGAGCTTGTGGAGACCCAGTACTTC
size: .
D: .
V: TRBV7-2
J: TRBJ2-5

CDR3: CASSLEATEQFF
DNA: TGTGCCAGCAGCTTAGAAGCGACTGAGCAGTTCTTC
size: many
D: .
V: TRBV11-1
J: TRBJ2-1

CDR3: CASSFYGNEAFF
DNA: TGTGCCAGCAGCTTCTACGGTAATGAAGCTTTCTTT
size: many
D: .
V: TRBV7-8
J: TRBJ1-1

CDR3: CSASPTEGAASYNEQFF
DNA: TGCAGTGCTAGTCCCACCGAGGGAGCGGCCTCCTACAATGAGCAGTTCTTC
size: many
D: .
V: TRBV20-1
J: TRBJ2-1

CDR3: CASSLSGKPNTEAFF
DNA: TGTGCCAGCAGTTTATCGGGAAAACCAAACACTGAAGCTTTCTTT
size: .
D: .
V: TRBV28
J: TRBJ1-1

CDR3: CASSPSRDSQETQYF
DNA: TGTGCCAGCAGCCCCTCCCGGGACTCTCAAGAGACCCAGTACTTC
size: many
D: .
V: TRBV5-4
J: TRBJ2-5

CDR3: CASSPGLSGQGYEQYF
DNA: TGCGCCAGCAGCCCAGGATTATCGGGACAGGGATACGAGCAGTACTTC
size: .
D: TRBD1
V: TRBV5-1
J: TRBJ2-7

CDR3: CASSQQTGNTEAFF
DNA: TGTGCCAGCAGCCAGCAGACAGGGAACACTGAAGCTTTCTTT
size: many
D: .
V: TRBV3-1
J: TRBJ1-1